This T cell receptor (beta chain) was identified in a study of CD8+ T cells in alopecia areata. Following RNA extraction, reverse transcription yielded cDNA that acted as the sequencing template. Generated by immunoSEQ multiplex PCR, the TCRdb table keeps only in-frame clones and is missing some. The sample yields around 120,000 clones, over 60% seen once. The CDR3 is 13 residues long. The junction had 4 bases not matched to a gene; V was cut back by 5 bases and J by 5 bases. Per the germline V gene, CDR1 is SEHNR and CDR2 is FQNEAQ (reference sequence). The sequence was obtained from a human donor in good health. The material sequenced was CD4+ T cells sorted from blood. This chain connects TRBV7-9 to TRBJ1-2, with TRBD1 identical over 8 bases. CDR3 DNA: TGTGCCAGCAGCGGAGACAGGGGATATGGCTACACCTTC. Protein product: CASSGDRGYGYTF. The complete variable domain, with remaining parts taken from reference TRBV7-9 and TRBJ1-2, reads DTGVSQNPRHKITKRGQNVTFRCDPISEHNRLYWYRQTLGQGPEFLTYFQNEAQLEKSRLLSDRFSAERPKGSFSTLEIQRTEQGDSAMYLCASSGDRGYGYTFGSGTRLTVV.